This T cell receptor (beta chain) was sequenced during a study of PD-1 blockade in mismatch repair-deficient tumors (dated by TCRdb to about 2017). About the study as a whole: The trial enrolled under 90 consecutive patients with roughly 13 mismatch repair-deficient cancer types between late 2013 and 2016, all previously treated and progressing. Tumor-associated T cell clones in the peripheral blood of patients responding to PD-1 blockade were tracked using deep sequencing of TCR CDR3 regions. The study at large found these results: Tumor-resident clones, often undetectable in blood before treatment, expanded rapidly after pembrolizumab and then contracted, generally before radiologic responses.

A word on this clone: The target of this receptor is not known. No qualities accompany the bases; no much larger clone lies one base away.

For every enrolled patient, mismatch repair deficiency was confirmed by either polymerase chain reaction or immunohistochemistry. A few patients who responded to pembrolizumab therapy underwent TCR sequencing. In the phase II trial, pembrolizumab PD-1 blockade was tested prospectively in advanced mismatch repair-deficient cancers, no matter which tissue of origin the cancers came from. Peripheral blood T cell samples were collected serially, before PD-1 blockade began and at several time points afterward. Blood sampling time points were reported as weeks after the first dose of pembrolizumab. Including the terminal cysteine and phenylalanine, the CDR3 comprises 14 residues. Only CDR3 DNA remains: 42 bases, in frame from the first base. The germline V gene encodes CDR1 MRHNA and CDR2 SNTAGT. Germline trimming: 3 bases from V, 4 bases from J; junction bases outside gene matches: 2. Library preparation employed the immunoSEQ multiplex PCR assay. TCRdb holds this immuneACCESS table with in-frame rearrangements only. Some clones are missing; in checked studies, unresolved V genes explain under half, and the rest has no known cause. The sample profile shows some 120,000 clones; roughly 86% of them were found once. Clones ranked in the top ten supply about 10% of the sample.

The material sequenced was peripheral blood, taken approximately 72 weeks after starting pembrolizumab. This TCR was sampled from an adult with mismatch repair-deficient cancer. Recombination joined TRBV6-4 with TRBJ2-1, with 8 bases aligning to TRBD1. CDR3 loop: CASSETGGYNEQFF. Read as DNA, the sequence is TGTGCCAGCAGTGAAACAGGGGGGTACAATGAGCAGTTCTTC.